Following are 9 T cell receptor beta chains from one sample sequenced in a study of molecular identifiers for immune sequencing clone quantification. One entry per CDR3 protein, called by TCRdb with MiXCR from the PCR reads. This table holds more than 550,000 distinct CDR3 sequences, around 25% found once. Input material: naive CD8+ T cells from blood, with Jurkat cell RNA spiked in. Stated subset: FACS-sorted CD8+CD4-CCR7+CD45RA+ naive T cells. Receptors originate from a human donor in good health. Some libraries in this study had Jurkat cell RNA spiked in.

This chain joins TRBV11-2 and TRBJ2-3, with TRBD2 matching 13 bases. The V and J ends lost 4 bases and 5 bases, in that order; junction bases with no gene match: 6. This CDR3 spans 16 amino acids. Germline loops: CDR1 SGHAT, CDR2 FQNNGV. The CDR3 spells CASSSGTSGVRDTQYF. CDR3 bases: TGTGCCAGCAGCTCTGGGACTAGCGGGGTCAGAGATACGCAGTATTTT.

The chain joins TRBV6-2 or TRBV6-3 to TRBJ2-3; no reliable D call. The CDR3 spans 15 residues. The germline V gene encodes CDR1 MNHEY and CDR2 SVGEGT. The V gene lost 0 bases and the J gene lost 6 bases, with 13 bases spanning the gap. CDR3 loop: CASSYSGYPSDTQYF. The CDR3 nucleotides are TGTGCCAGCAGTTACTCTGGCTACCCGAGTGATACGCAGTATTTT.

This clonotype was seen a handful of times. This sequence joins TRBV24-1 and TRBJ1-5, with 11 nucleotides matching TRBD1. From germline, CDR1 is KGHDR and CDR2 SFDVKD. The CDR3 spans 18 residues. Trimming took 4 bases from V and 0 from J; bases not matched to a gene: 7. The chain's CDR3 is CATSDPGTGGNSNQPQHF. CDR3 bases: TGTGCCACCAGTGACCCCGGGACAGGGGGAAATAGCAATCAGCCCCAGCATTTT.

The table lists this clonotype with many counts. The rearrangement uses TRBV9 and TRBJ2-3; 9 positions agree with TRBD2. Unmatched junction bases numbered 8, after V lost 3 bases and J lost 0 bases. The CDR3 is 17 residues long. CDR1 is SGDLS, CDR2 YYNGEE, per germline. The CDR3 region has the DNA TGTGCCAGCAGCGGGACTAGCGTCTACTCTAGCACAGATACGCAGTATTTT. This sequence encodes CASSGTSVYSSTDTQYF.

The rearrangement uses TRBV15 and TRBJ2-3; D possibly corresponds to TRBD2 (5 bases). Germline values: CDR1 LNHNV, CDR2 YYDKDF (reference sequence). The CDR3 has 13 amino acids. V was clipped by 3 bases and J by 3 bases, with 7 bases between them. CDR3 residues: CATSSRLTDTQYF. The DNA of the CDR3 is TGTGCCACCAGCAGCAGACTAACAGATACGCAGTATTTT. The whole variable domain, remainder taken from reference TRBV15 and TRBJ2-3, is DAMVIQNPRYQVTQFGKPVTLSCSQTLNHNVMYWYQQKSSQAPKLLFHYYDKDFNNEADTPDNFQSRRPNTSFCFLDIRSPGLGDTAMYLCATSSRLTDTQYFGPGTRLTVL.

Comments on this clonotype: This CDR3 is missing its conserved last phenylalanine or tryptophan, likely due to a read error. The V call is TRBV27, the J call TRBJ1-1; 10 bases are a match to TRBD1. With 9 bases clipped from V and 4 bases from J, the junction kept 11 bases outside the gene matches. CDR1 is MNHEY, CDR2 SMNVEV, per germline (reference sequence). This CDR3 is built from 15 residues. In nucleotides, the CDR3 is TGTGCCAGTAGGACAGGGGGGTCCAGAAGCACTGAAGCTTTCTCT. This sequence encodes CASRTGGSRSTEAFS.

This clonotype was seen many times. The chain uses TRBV6-2 or TRBV6-3 and TRBJ2-7; D uncertain. Trimming left V 6 bases short and J 0 bases short, with 6 bases between. In germline, CDR1 is MNHEY, CDR2 SVGEGT. The CDR3 contains 12 residues. CDR3 nucleotide sequence: TGTGCCAGCAGAACCAGCTCCTACGAGCAGTACTTC. As protein: CASRTSSYEQYF.

The V call is TRBV20-1, the J call TRBJ1-5; D call uncertain. V was pared by 4 bases and J by 9 bases, with 19 bases between. Germline CDR1 is DFQATT and CDR2 is SNEGSKA (reference sequence). The CDR3 loop spans 14 amino acids. The CDR3 nucleotides are TGCAGTGCTATTAATTGGGATAGTGGTCCGCCCCAGCATTTT. Protein product: CSAINWDSGPPQHF.

This clonotype was counted ten times or more. The chain uses TRBV4-3 and TRBJ1-2; TRBD1 aligns across 7 bases. The V and J ends lost 0 bases and 3 bases, in that order; junction bases with no gene match: 7. This CDR3 is 16 amino acids long. CDR1 is LGHNA, CDR2 YSLEER, per germline. The CDR3 sequence: CASSQESAGGYYGYTF. CDR3 sequence (DNA): TGCGCCAGCAGCCAAGAATCGGCAGGGGGGTACTATGGCTACACCTTC.